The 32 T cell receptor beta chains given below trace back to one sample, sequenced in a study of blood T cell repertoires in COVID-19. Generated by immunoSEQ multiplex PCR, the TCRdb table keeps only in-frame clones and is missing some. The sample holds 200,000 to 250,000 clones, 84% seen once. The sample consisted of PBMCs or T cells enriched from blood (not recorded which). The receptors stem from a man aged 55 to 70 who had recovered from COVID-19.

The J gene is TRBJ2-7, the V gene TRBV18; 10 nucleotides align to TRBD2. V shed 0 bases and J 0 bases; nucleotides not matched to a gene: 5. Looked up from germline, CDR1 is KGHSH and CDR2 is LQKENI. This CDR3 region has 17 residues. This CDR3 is CASSPPGASGGSYEQYF. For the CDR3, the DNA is TGTGCCAGCTCACCACCGGGGGCTAGCGGGGGCTCCTACGAGCAGTACTTC.

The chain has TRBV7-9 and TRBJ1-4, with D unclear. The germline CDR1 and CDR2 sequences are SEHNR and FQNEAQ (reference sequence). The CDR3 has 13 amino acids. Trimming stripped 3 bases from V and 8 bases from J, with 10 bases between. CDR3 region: CASSFDSVEKLFF. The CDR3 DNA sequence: TGTGCCAGCAGCTTTGACTCCGTCGAAAAACTGTTTTTT. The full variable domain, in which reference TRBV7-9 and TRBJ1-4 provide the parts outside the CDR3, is DTGVSQNPRHKITKRGQNVTFRCDPISEHNRLYWYRQTLGQGPEFLTYFQNEAQLEKSRLLSDRFSAERPKGSFSTLEIQRTEQGDSAMYLCASSFDSVEKLFFGSGTQLSVL.

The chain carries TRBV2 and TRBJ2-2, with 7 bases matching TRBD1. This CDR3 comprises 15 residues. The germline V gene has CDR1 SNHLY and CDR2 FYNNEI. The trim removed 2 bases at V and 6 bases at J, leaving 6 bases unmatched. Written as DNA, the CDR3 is TGTGCCAGCAGTGAAAGGGGCCAGGGGGCCGGGGAGCTGTTTTTT. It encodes CASSERGQGAGELFF.

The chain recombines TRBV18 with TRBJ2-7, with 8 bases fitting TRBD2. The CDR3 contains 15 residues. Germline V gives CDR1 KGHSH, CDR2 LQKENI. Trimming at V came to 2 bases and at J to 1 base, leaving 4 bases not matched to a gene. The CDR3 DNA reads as TGTGCCAGCTCACCAGCAGCGGGGGTGTCCTACGAGCAGTACTTC. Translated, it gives CASSPAAGVSYEQYF.

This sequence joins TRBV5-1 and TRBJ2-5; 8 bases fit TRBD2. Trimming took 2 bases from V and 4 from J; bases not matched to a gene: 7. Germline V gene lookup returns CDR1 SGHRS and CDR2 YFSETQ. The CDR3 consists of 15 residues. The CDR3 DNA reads TGCGCCAGCAGCTTCGCCCCGGGACTAGTAGAGACCCAGTACTTC. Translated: CASSFAPGLVETQYF.

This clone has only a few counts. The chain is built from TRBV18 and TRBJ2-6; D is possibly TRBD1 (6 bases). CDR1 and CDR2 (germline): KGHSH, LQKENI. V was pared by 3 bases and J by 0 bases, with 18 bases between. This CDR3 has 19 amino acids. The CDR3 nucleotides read TGTGCCAGCTCACCTCTGGGCAGGGGCCCTGACTCTGGGGCCAACGTCCTGACTTTC. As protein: CASSPLGRGPDSGANVLTF. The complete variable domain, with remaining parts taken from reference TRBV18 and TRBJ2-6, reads NAGVMQNPRHLVRRRGQEARLRCSPMKGHSHVYWYRQLPEEGLKFMVYLQKENIIDESGMPKERFSAEFPKEGPSILRIQQVVRGDSAAYFCASSPLGRGPDSGANVLTFGAGSRLTVL.

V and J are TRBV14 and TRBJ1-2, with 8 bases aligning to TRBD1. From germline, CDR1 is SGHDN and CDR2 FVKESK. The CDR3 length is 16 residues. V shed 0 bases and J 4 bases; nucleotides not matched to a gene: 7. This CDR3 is CASSQEGRTGPYGYTF. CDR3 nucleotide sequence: TGTGCCAGCAGCCAAGAGGGGAGGACAGGGCCCTATGGCTACACCTTC. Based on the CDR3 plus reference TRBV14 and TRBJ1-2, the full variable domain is EAGVTQFPSHSVIEKGQTVTLRCDPISGHDNLYWYRRVMGKEIKFLLHFVKESKQDESGMPNNRFLAERTGGTYSTLKVQPAELEDSGVYFCASSQEGRTGPYGYTFGSGTRLTVV.

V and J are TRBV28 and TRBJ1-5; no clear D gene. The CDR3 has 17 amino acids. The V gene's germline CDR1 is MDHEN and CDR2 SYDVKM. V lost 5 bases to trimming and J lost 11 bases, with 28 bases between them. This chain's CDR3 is CASSTTPPGMADRAQHF. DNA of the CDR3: TGTGCCAGCAGTACCACTCCCCCGGGGATGGCAGATCGGGCCCAGCATTTT.

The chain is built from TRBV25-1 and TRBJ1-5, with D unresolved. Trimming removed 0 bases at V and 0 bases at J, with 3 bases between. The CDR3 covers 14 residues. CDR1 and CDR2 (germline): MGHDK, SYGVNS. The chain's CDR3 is CASSEYYSNQPQHF. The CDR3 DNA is TGTGCCAGCAGTGAATATTATAGCAATCAGCCCCAGCATTTT.

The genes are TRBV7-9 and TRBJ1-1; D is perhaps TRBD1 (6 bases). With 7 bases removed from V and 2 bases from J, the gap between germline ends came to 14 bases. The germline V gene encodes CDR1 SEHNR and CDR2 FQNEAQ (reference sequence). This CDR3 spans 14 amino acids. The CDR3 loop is CASTPRGGNTEAFF. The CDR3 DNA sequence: TGTGCCAGCACCCCGAGAGGGGGTAACACTGAAGCTTTCTTT.

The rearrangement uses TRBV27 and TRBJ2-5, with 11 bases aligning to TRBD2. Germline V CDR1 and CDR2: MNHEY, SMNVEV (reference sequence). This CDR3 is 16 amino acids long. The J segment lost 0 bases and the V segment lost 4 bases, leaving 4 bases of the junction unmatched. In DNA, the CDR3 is TGTGCCAGCAGTTCACTAGCGGGGGCGTACCAAGAGACCCAGTACTTC. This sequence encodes CASSSLAGAYQETQYF.

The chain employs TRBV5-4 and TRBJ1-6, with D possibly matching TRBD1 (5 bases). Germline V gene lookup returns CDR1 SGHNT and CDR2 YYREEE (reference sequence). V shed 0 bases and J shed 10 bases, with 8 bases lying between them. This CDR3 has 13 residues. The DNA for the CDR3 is TGTGCCAGCAGCTTGGCCGGGGGGTCACCCCTCCACTTT. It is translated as CASSLAGGSPLHF. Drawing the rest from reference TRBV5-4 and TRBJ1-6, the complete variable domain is ETGVTQSPTHLIKTRGQQVTLRCSSQSGHNTVSWYQQALGQGPQFIFQYYREEENGRGNFPPRFSGLQFPNYSSELNVNALELDDSALYLCASSLAGGSPLHFGNGTRLTVT.

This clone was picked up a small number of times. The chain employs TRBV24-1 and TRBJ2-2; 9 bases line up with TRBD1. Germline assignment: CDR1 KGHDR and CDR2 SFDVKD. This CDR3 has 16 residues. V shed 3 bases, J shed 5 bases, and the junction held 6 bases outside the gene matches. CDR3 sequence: CATSDNDRGFTGELFF. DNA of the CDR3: TGTGCCACCAGTGATAATGACAGGGGGTTTACCGGGGAGCTGTTTTTT.

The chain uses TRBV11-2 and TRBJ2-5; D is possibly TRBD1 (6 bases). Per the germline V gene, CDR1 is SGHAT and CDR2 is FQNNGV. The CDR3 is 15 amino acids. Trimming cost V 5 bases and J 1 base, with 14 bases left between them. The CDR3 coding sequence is TGTGCCAGCAGCCCACTGGACAGTTTCCAAGAGACCCAGTACTTC. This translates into CASSPLDSFQETQYF.

CDR3 protein: CASSLVGAVEKLFF. CDR3 bases: TGTGCCAGCAGCTTAGTGGGGGCAGTTGAAAAACTGTTTTTT. The genes are TRBV11-2 and TRBJ1-4; weak D call: TRBD1 (6 bases). The V gene lost 1 base and the J gene lost 7 bases, with 10 bases spanning the gap. The CDR3 loop spans 14 amino acids. CDR1 and CDR2 from the germline V gene are SGHAT and FQNNGV.

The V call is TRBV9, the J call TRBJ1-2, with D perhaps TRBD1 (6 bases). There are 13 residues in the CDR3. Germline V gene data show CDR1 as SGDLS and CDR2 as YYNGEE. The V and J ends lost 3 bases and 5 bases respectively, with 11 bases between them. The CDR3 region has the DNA TGTGCCAGCAGCGCTCCTACAGGGTATGGCTACACCTTC. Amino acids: CASSAPTGYGYTF.

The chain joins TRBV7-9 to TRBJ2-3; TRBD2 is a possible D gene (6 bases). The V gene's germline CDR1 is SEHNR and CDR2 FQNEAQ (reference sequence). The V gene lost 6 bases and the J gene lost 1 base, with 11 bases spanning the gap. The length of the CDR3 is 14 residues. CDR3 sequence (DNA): TGTGCCAGCAGTTGGGGCGGGGGCACAGATACGCAGTATTTT. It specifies CASSWGGGTDTQYF. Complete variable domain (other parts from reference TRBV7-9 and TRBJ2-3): DTGVSQNPRHKITKRGQNVTFRCDPISEHNRLYWYRQTLGQGPEFLTYFQNEAQLEKSRLLSDRFSAERPKGSFSTLEIQRTEQGDSAMYLCASSWGGGTDTQYFGPGTRLTVL.

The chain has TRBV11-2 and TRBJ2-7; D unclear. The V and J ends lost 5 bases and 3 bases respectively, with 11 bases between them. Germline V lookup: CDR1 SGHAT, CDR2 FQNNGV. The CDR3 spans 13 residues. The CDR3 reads CASSTGWSYEQYF. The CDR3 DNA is TGTGCCAGCAGCACTGGTTGGAGCTACGAGCAGTACTTC.

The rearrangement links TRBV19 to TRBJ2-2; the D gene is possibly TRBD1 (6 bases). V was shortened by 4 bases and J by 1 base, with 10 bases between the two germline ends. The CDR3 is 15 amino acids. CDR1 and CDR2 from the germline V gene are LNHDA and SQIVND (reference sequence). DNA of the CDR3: TGTGCCAGTAGTAGGCAGGGGTGGAACACCGGGGAGCTGTTTTTT. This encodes CASSRQGWNTGELFF.

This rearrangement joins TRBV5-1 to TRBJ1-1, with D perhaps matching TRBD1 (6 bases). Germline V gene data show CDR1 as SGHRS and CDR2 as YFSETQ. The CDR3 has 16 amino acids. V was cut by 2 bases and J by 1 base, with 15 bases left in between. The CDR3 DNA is TGCGCCAGCAGCTTAAGGGACACCAGATCGAACACTGAAGCTTTCTTT. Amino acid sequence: CASSLRDTRSNTEAFF.

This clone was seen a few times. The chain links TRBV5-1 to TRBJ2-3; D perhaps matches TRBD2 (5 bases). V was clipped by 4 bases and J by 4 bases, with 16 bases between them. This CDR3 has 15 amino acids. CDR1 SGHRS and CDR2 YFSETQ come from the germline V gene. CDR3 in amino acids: CASSPAGVQADTQYF. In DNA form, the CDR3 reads TGCGCCAGCAGCCCCGCCGGGGTTCAAGCAGATACGCAGTATTTT.

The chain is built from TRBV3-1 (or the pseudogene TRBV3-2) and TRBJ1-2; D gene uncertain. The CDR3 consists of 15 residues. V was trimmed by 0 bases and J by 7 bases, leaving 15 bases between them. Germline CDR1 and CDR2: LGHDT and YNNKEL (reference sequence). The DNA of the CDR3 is TGTGCCAGCAGCCAAGACGCTACGAGGTCTATTGGCTACACCTTC. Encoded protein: CASSQDATRSIGYTF.

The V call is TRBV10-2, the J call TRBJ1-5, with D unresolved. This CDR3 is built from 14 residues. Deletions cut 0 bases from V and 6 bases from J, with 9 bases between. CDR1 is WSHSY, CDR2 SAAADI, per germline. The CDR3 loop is CASSESRVIQPQHF. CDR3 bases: TGCGCCAGCAGTGAGTCGCGGGTAATTCAGCCCCAGCATTTT.

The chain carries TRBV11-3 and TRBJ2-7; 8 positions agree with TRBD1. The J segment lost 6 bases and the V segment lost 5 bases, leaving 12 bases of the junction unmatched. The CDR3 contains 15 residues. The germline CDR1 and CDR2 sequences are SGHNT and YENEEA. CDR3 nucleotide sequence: TGTGCCAGCAGCCCCCCGACGACAGGGGCCTCCGAGCAGTACTTC. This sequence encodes CASSPPTTGASEQYF. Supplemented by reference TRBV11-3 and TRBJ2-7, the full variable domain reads EAGVVQSPRYKIIEKKQPVAFWCNPISGHNTLYWYLQNLGQGPELLIRYENEEAVDDSQLPKDRFSAERLKGVDSTLKIQPAELGDSAVYLCASSPPTTGASEQYFGPGTRLTVT.

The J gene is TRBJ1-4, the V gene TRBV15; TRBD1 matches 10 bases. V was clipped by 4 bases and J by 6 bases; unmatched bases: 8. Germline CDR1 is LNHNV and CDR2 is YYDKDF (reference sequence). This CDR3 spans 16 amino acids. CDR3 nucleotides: TGTGCCACCAGCACGCAAAGGACAGGGGGGGATGAAAAACTGTTTTTT. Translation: CATSTQRTGGDEKLFF.

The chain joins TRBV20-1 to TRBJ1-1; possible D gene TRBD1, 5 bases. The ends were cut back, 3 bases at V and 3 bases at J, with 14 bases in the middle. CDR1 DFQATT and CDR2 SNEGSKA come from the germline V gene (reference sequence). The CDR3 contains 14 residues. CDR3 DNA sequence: TGCAGTGCTAGTCCGGCAGGGAGGGACACTGAAGCTTTCTTT. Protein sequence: CSASPAGRDTEAFF.

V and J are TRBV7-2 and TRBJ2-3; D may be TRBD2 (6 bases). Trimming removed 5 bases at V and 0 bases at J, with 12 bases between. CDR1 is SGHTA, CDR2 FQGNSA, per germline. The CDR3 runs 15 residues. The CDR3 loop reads CASSDTGVSTDTQYF. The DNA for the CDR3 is TGTGCCAGCAGCGATACGGGAGTTAGCACAGATACGCAGTATTTT.

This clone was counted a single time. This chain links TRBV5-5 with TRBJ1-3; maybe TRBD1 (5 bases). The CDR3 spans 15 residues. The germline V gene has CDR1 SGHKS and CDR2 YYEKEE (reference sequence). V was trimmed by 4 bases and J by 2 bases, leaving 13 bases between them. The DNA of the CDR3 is TGTGCCAGCAGCCCTACGGCAGGGCCTGGAAACACCATATATTTT. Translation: CASSPTAGPGNTIYF.

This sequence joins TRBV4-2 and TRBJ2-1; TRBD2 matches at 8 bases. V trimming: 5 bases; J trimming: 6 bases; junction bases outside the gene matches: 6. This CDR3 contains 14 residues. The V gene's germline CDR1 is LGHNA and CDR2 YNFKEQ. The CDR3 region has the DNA TGTGCCAGCAGCTGGGCGGGGGGCCTCAATGAGCAGTTCTTC. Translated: CASSWAGGLNEQFF.

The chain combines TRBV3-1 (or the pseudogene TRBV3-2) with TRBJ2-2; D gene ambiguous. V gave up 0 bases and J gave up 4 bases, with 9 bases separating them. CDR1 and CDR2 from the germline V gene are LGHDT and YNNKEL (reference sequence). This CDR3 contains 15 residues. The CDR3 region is CASSQDRVATGELFF. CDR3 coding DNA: TGTGCCAGCAGCCAAGATCGGGTAGCCACCGGGGAGCTGTTTTTT.

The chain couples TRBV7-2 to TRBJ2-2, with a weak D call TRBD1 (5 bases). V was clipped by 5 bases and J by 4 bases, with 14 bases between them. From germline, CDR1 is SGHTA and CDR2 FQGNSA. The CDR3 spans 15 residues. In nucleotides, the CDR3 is TGTGCCAGCAGCCGTGGGCAGGGTGGCACCGGGGAGCTGTTTTTT. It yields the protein CASSRGQGGTGELFF.

The CDR3 sequence is CASSGQGAAGELFF. CDR3 coding DNA: TGTGCCAGCAGTGGACAGGGGGCGGCCGGGGAGCTGTTTTTT. V usage is TRBV25-1 and J usage is TRBJ2-2, with 10 bases fitting TRBD1. The CDR3 is made up of 14 amino acids. Germline V CDR1 and CDR2: MGHDK, SYGVNS. V shed 4 bases, J shed 6 bases, and the junction held 2 bases outside the gene matches.